The rows below give T cell receptor beta chains drawn from one sample of a study of CD8 T cells in Susac syndrome. Each CDR3 protein is one row after TCRdb ran MiXCR on the immunoSEQ multiplex PCR reads. This sample has approximately 110,000 distinct CDR3 sequences, with around 94% found just once. Sequenced input: CD4+ T cells from PBMCs. All receptors come from a human donor in good health. The CDR3 runs from the conserved cysteine through the conserved F or W. The D gene is left open where the match is weak. The size of a clone is reported for some rows only, either as once, few or many, or as a class for expanded clones.

length | J | size | D | V | DNA | CDR3
15 | TRBJ2-2 | NA | NA | TRBV5-1 | TGCGCCAGCAGCTTGGAAAGGGTGAACACCGGGGAGCTGTTTTTT | CASSLERVNTGELFF
12 | TRBJ1-5 | NA | TRBD1 | TRBV29-1 | TGCAGCGTTGGACAGGGACACCAGCCCCAGCATTTT | CSVGQGHQPQHF
16 | TRBJ2-3 | NA | NA | TRBV3-1 | TGTGCCAGCAGCCAACGTCGGGGGGCCGGGACAGATACGCAGTATTTT | CASSQRRGAGTDTQYF
13 | TRBJ1-5 | NA | NA | TRBV6-5 | TGTGCCAGCAGGGCACGGTCCAATCAGCCCCAGCATTTT | CASRARSNQPQHF
14 | TRBJ2-7 | NA | NA | TRBV5-1 | TGCGCCAGCAGGAGGGGAGCGAGCGATTCCGAGCAGTACTTC | CASRRGASDSEQYF
16 | TRBJ1-5 | NA | NA | TRBV7-6 | TGTGCCAGCAGCTTAGTACCCGGGCTGGGCAATCAGCCCCAGCATTTT | CASSLVPGLGNQPQHF
13 | TRBJ2-7 | NA | NA | TRBV27 | TGTGCCAGCAGTTTACAGGAATCCTACGAGCAGTACTTC | CASSLQESYEQYF
14 | TRBJ1-1 | NA | TRBD1 | TRBV12-3/TRBV12-4 | TGTGCCAGCAGTTTAAGGCAGGGGGGGTCTGAAGCTTTCTTT | CASSLRQGGSEAFF
16 | TRBJ2-2 | NA | TRBD2 | TRBV7-2 | TGTGCCAGCTCAAGGACTAGCGGGAGTAGAACCGGGGAGCTGTTTTTT | CASSRTSGSRTGELFF
13 | TRBJ1-2 | NA | NA | TRBV5-1 | TGCGCCAGCAGCCACAAAAACGACGGCACCTACACCTTC | CASSHKNDGTYTF
15 | TRBJ2-5 | NA | NA | TRBV12-3/TRBV12-4 | TGTGCCAGCAGTTTAGGCGGGACCCTCCAAGAGACCCAGTACTTC | CASSLGGTLQETQYF
15 | TRBJ1-5 | NA | NA | TRBV6-5 | TGTGCCAGCAGTTTCGGACTTGGCCGCAATCAGCCCCAGCATTTT | CASSFGLGRNQPQHF
17 | TRBJ1-2 | NA | NA | TRBV7-2 | TGTGCCAGCAGCGAAGGAGGGGGTTGGGCGGATAACTATGGCTACACCTTC | CASSEGGGWADNYGYTF
15 | TRBJ1-1 | NA | NA | TRBV3-1 | TGTGCCAGCAGCCTCCCCGGGTCCATGAACACTGAAGCTTTCTTT | CASSLPGSMNTEAFF
14 | TRBJ1-4 | NA | NA | TRBV7-2 | TGTGCCAGCAGCCGAACACGTTCTAATGAAAAACTGTTTTTT | CASSRTRSNEKLFF
11 | TRBJ1-1 | NA | NA | TRBV20-1 | TGCAGTGCTAGAGGGGGCCTTGAAGCTTTCTTT | CSARGGLEAFF
14 | TRBJ2-7 | NA | TRBD2 | TRBV20-1 | TGCAGTGCCCCGAAGCGGGACGGTTGGGACGAGCAGTACTTC | CSAPKRDGWDEQYF
14 | TRBJ1-1 | NA | NA | TRBV6-2/TRBV6-3 | TGTGCCAGCACCTCCGCCCAGGGGAACACTGAAGCTTTCTTT | CASTSAQGNTEAFF
16 | TRBJ2-3 | NA | NA | TRBV7-2 | TGTGCCAGCAGTCCTCCGGGACCTCAGAGGACAGATACGCAGTATTTT | CASSPPGPQRTDTQYF
15 | TRBJ2-1 | once | NA | TRBV5-1 | TGCGCCAGCAGCCGAATGGGACAAGGATCCGGTGAGCAGTTCTTC | CASSRMGQGSGEQFF
14 | TRBJ1-1 | NA | NA | TRBV18 | TGTGCCAGCTCGATGCTAGCAGAGAACACTGAAGCTTTCTTT | CASSMLAENTEAFF
14 | TRBJ2-3 | NA | TRBD2 | TRBV2 | TGTGCCAGCCCTGGACTAGCGGGAGAAGATACGCAGTATTTT | CASPGLAGEDTQYF
10 | TRBJ1-2 | NA | NA | TRBV20-1 | TGCAGTGCTAGTAACATACACTACACCTTC | CSASNIHYTF
16 | TRBJ2-2 | NA | NA | TRBV3-1 | TGTGCCAGCAGCCAAGATCGAGGGTTTGACACCGGGGAGCTGTTTTTT | CASSQDRGFDTGELFF
18 | TRBJ2-1 | NA | TRBD2 | TRBV20-1 | TGCAGTGCTAGAGGAGGTAGCGGGAGGAGAGGGACCTACAATGAGCAGTTCTTC | CSARGGSGRRGTYNEQFF
15 | TRBJ2-3 | NA | TRBD2 | TRBV5-1 | TGCGCCAGCACCGCTTGGGGGAGGGCCGCAGATACGCAGTATTTT | CASTAWGRAADTQYF
13 | TRBJ2-1 | NA | NA | TRBV3-1 | TGTGCCAGCAGCCAAGATCACATGAATGAGCAGTTCTTC | CASSQDHMNEQFF
14 | TRBJ2-7 | once | TRBD1 | TRBV7-2 | TGTGCCAGCAGCTCCGGAAGGACAGGGTACGAGCAGTACTTC | CASSSGRTGYEQYF
16 | TRBJ2-1 | once | TRBD2 | TRBV29-1 | TGCAGCGTTGAAGAAATTGTGGCGGGAGGTTACAATGAGCAGTTCTTC | CSVEEIVAGGYNEQFF
16 | TRBJ2-1 | NA | TRBD2 | TRBV7-2 | TGTGCCAGCAGCTTTTCTAGCGGGAGGGCCGCCAATGAGCAGTTCTTC | CASSFSSGRAANEQFF